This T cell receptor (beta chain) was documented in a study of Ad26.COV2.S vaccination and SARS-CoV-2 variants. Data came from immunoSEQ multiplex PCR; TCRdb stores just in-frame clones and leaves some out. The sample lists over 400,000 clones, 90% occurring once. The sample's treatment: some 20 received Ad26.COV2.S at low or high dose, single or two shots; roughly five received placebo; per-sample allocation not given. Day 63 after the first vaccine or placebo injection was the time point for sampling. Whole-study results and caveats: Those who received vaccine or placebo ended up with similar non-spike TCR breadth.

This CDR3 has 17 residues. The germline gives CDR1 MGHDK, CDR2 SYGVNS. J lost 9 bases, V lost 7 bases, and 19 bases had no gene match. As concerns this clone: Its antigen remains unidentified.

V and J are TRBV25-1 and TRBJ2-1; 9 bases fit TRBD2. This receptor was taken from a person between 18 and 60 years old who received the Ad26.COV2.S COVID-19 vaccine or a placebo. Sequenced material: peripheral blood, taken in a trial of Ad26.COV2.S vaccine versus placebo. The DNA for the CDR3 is TGTGCCAGCACCAAAGGAGGGGCGGGAGGGCAACGGCGTGAGCAGTTCTTC. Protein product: CASTKGGAGGQRREQFF. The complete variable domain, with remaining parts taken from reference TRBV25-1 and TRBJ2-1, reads EADIYQTPRYLVIGTGKKITLECSQTMGHDKMYWYQQDPGMELHLIHYSYGVNSTEKGDLSSESTVSRIRTEHFPLTLESARPSHTSQYLCASTKGGAGGQRREQFFGPGTRLTVL.